Each of the 6 T cell receptor beta chains below was sequenced from the same sample in a study of cytomegalovirus exposure and HLA in healthy donors. PCR primers comprised 60 Vbeta and 13 Jbeta primers. Sequencing used immunoSEQ multiplex PCR; TCRdb keeps in-frame clones, though not all of them. The table includes some 200,000 clones, approximately 70% detected once. Sequenced: PBMCs. These receptors were taken from a woman under 40 in good health and CMV-seronegative.

The chain carries TRBV11-2 and TRBJ2-7, with a weak D call TRBD2 (6 bases). The CDR3 is 15 amino acids. V was shortened by 5 bases and J by 3 bases, with 17 bases between the two germline ends. Germline values: CDR1 SGHAT, CDR2 FQNNGV. The CDR3 DNA follows: TGTGCCAGCAGCGTTATACCATTGGGGGGCTACGAGCAGTACTTC. Its translation is CASSVIPLGGYEQYF. Complete variable domain (other parts from reference TRBV11-2 and TRBJ2-7): EAGVAQSPRYKIIEKRQSVAFWCNPISGHATLYWYQQILGQGPKLLIQFQNNGVVDDSQLPKDRFSAERLKGVDSTLKIQPAKLEDSAVYLCASSVIPLGGYEQYFGPGTRLTVT.

This rearrangement joins TRBV20-1 to TRBJ1-2; D unclear. The length of the CDR3 is 11 residues. The germline CDR1 and CDR2 sequences are DFQATT and SNEGSKA (reference sequence). Between the trimmed V and J ends, which lost 6 bases and 8 bases, there was a span of 13 bases. The CDR3 sequence: CSAKIPGGYTF. The CDR3 region has the DNA TGCAGTGCAAAGATACCGGGAGGCTACACCTTC.

J is TRBJ1-4 and V is TRBV2; perhaps TRBD1 as D (6 bases). The CDR3 runs to 12 residues. From germline, CDR1 is SNHLY and CDR2 FYNNEI. The ends were cut back, 10 bases at V and 5 bases at J, with 11 bases in the middle. The CDR3 bases are TGTGCCACACGGGACACGAATGAAAAACTGTTTTTT. Translated, it gives CATRDTNEKLFF.

The V gene is TRBV11-1, the J gene TRBJ2-7; D possibly corresponds to TRBD2 (5 bases). V dropped 2 bases and J dropped 1 base, with 12 bases sitting between them. Germline loops: CDR1 SGHAT, CDR2 FQDESV (reference sequence). This CDR3 is built from 15 residues. CDR3 nucleotides: TGTGCCAGCAGCTTACGTGACTACCCTTCCTACGAGCAGTACTTC. Translation: CASSLRDYPSYEQYF.

The sample holds one count of this clone. The chain is built from TRBV6-1 and TRBJ2-5; 9 nucleotides align to TRBD1. The CDR3 has 14 amino acids. Germline trimming cut 6 bases from V and 5 bases from J; bases unmatched to any gene: 7. Germline CDR1 is MNHNS and CDR2 is SASEGT. CDR3 sequence (DNA): TGTGCCAGCAGCGAGGACAGGGGTTTGGAGACCCAGTACTTC. Encoded protein: CASSEDRGLETQYF.

V and J are TRBV5-1 and TRBJ1-1, with TRBD1 as a possible D gene (6 bases). Germline V CDR1 and CDR2: SGHRS, YFSETQ. The CDR3 extends over 13 amino acids. Trimming stripped 4 bases from V and 3 bases from J, with 10 bases between. The CDR3 DNA follows: TGCGCCAGCAGCCTCTGGACAGACACTGAAGCTTTCTTT. Protein sequence: CASSLWTDTEAFF.